The 29 T cell receptor beta chains in this list originate from one sample, sequenced in a study of T cell responses to AZD1222 COVID-19 vaccine. Only in-frame clones appear in the TCRdb table, and some are missing; sequencing was by immunoSEQ multiplex PCR. The table has around 81,000 clones, around 93% seen once. This specimen consisted of peripheral blood, obtained 28 days after the second AZD1222 dose. The origin of the receptors is an adult who received the AZD1222 COVID-19 vaccine.

Written as DNA, the CDR3 is TGCGCCAGCAGCTTTGCCAGAGACTACGAGCAGTACTTC. This encodes CASSFARDYEQYF. V usage is TRBV5-1 and J usage is TRBJ2-7, with D hard to call. V lost 2 bases, J lost 3 bases, and 9 bases lay in between. Germline V gene sequence: CDR1 SGHRS, CDR2 YFSETQ. The CDR3 is 13 residues long.

V is TRBV3-1 (or the pseudogene TRBV3-2) and J is TRBJ2-7; D is perhaps TRBD2 (6 bases). Per germline, CDR1 LGHDT and CDR2 YNNKEL (reference sequence). The CDR3 is 14 amino acids. The germline V and J ends were trimmed by 4 bases and 2 bases, with 12 bases remaining between them. For the CDR3, the DNA is TGTGCCAGCAGCCTTCGGGACTTAACCTACGAGCAGTACTTC. Residues: CASSLRDLTYEQYF.

The chain carries TRBV24-1 and TRBJ2-2; possible D gene TRBD2, 5 bases. CDR3 length: 14 residues. V dropped 3 bases and J dropped 6 bases, with 10 bases sitting between them. Germline values: CDR1 KGHDR, CDR2 SFDVKD. Written as DNA, the CDR3 is TGTGCCACCAGTGATGAAAGAGCGGCCGGGGAGCTGTTTTTT. Amino acids: CATSDERAAGELFF.

The CDR3 loop is CASSLAGSGALYEQYF. The CDR3 region has the DNA TGTGCCAGCAGCTTAGCGGGAAGCGGGGCCCTCTACGAGCAGTACTTC. The chain is built from TRBV7-2 and TRBJ2-7; 7 bases align to TRBD2. V dropped 0 bases and J dropped 3; count of bases not matched to a gene: 8. Per germline, CDR1 SGHTA and CDR2 FQGNSA. This CDR3 is built from 16 residues.

V and J are TRBV3-1 (or the pseudogene TRBV3-2) and TRBJ1-2; no clear D. V gave up 4 bases and J gave up 5 bases, with 11 bases separating them. Germline V gene data show CDR1 as LGHDT and CDR2 as YNNKEL (reference sequence). This CDR3 has 13 residues. This CDR3 reads CASSRSEGYGYTF. The DNA of the CDR3 is TGTGCCAGCAGCCGCTCAGAAGGTTATGGCTACACCTTC.

The chain joins TRBV27 to TRBJ1-1; TRBD1 is a possible D gene (6 bases). The CDR3 length is 11 residues. V shed 6 bases and J shed 5 bases, with 7 bases lying between them. Germline V gene data show CDR1 as MNHEY and CDR2 as SMNVEV (reference sequence). CDR3: CASSQGTEAFF. The CDR3 DNA follows: TGTGCCAGCAGCCAGGGGACTGAAGCTTTCTTT.

Comments on this clone: One junction end does not reproduce the germline sequence, and a read error may be involved. V gene TRBV28 combines with J gene TRBJ1-2; D possibly corresponds to TRBD1 (6 bases). Germline V lookup: CDR1 MDHEN, CDR2 SYDVKM. The CDR3 covers 13 residues. The CDR3, as DNA: TGTGCCATTCTACCCCCGGGACAAGGAGAGGGGGACTTC. Translated: CAILPPGQGEGDF.

In its sample, this clone was seen once. This rearrangement joins TRBV2 to TRBJ2-2; 13 positions match TRBD2. Trimming cost V 6 bases and J 6 bases; bases outside gene matches: 4. The CDR3 has 15 residues. CDR1 and CDR2 (germline): SNHLY, FYNNEI. CDR3 residues: CASRELAGGPGELFF. The CDR3, as DNA: TGTGCCAGCAGGGAACTAGCGGGAGGGCCCGGGGAGCTGTTTTTT.

The chain recombines TRBV27 with TRBJ2-5, with unresolved D. With 5 bases removed from V and 5 bases from J, the gap between germline ends came to 12 bases. Germline CDR1 and CDR2: MNHEY and SMNVEV (reference sequence). The CDR3 is 13 amino acids. CDR3 residues: CASSPSTAETQYF. The CDR3 coding sequence is TGTGCCAGCAGTCCCTCGACGGCGGAGACCCAGTACTTC.

In its sample, this clone was seen once. V usage is TRBV6-1 and J usage is TRBJ1-2; no clear D. Germline assignment: CDR1 MNHNS and CDR2 SASEGT. This CDR3 is 13 amino acids long. Trimming took 1 base from V and 5 from J, leaving 8 bases between them. The CDR3 DNA reads as TGTGCCAGCAGTGAAGATGGGCTGTATGGCTACACCTTC. Protein: CASSEDGLYGYTF.

This sequence joins TRBV7-2 and TRBJ2-1; 9 bases are shared with TRBD2. The J segment lost 9 bases and the V segment lost 5 bases, leaving 11 bases of the junction unmatched. Looked up from germline, CDR1 is SGHTA and CDR2 is FQGNSA. The CDR3 is 15 amino acids. The CDR3 DNA sequence: TGTGCCAGCAGCACCCGGGGCGGGAGGGCCGGTGAGCAGTTCTTC. Its protein product is CASSTRGGRAGEQFF.

The chain links TRBV19 to TRBJ1-2; a weak D match, TRBD1 (6 bases). This CDR3 is 14 amino acids long. CDR1 and CDR2 (germline): LNHDA, SQIVND (reference sequence). Trimming stripped 0 bases from V and 2 bases from J, with 7 bases between. The CDR3 is CASSIDQGNYGYTF. The CDR3 DNA is TGTGCCAGTAGTATAGATCAGGGGAACTATGGCTACACCTTC.

V and J are TRBV28 and TRBJ2-1; TRBD2 might be the D (6 bases). Germline V gene sequence: CDR1 MDHEN, CDR2 SYDVKM. V lost 7 bases and J 4 bases, leaving 11 bases between the germline ends. This CDR3 has 13 amino acids. The CDR3 coding sequence is TGTGCCAGCATGGTGGGGACTTACAATGAGCAGTTCTTC. Amino acids: CASMVGTYNEQFF.

This chain uses TRBV7-2 with TRBJ2-1; D may match TRBD1 or TRBD2 (6 bases each). Germline CDR1 reads SGHTA; CDR2 reads FQGNSA. This CDR3 has 11 amino acids. Between the trimmed V and J ends, which lost 8 bases and 15 bases, there was a span of 17 bases. The chain's CDR3 is CASVTGTWWFF. CDR3 nucleotides: TGTGCCAGCGTTACAGGGACTTGGTGGTTCTTC. The variable domain in full, completed from reference TRBV7-2 and TRBJ2-1, reads GAGVSQSPSNKVTEKGKDVELRCDPISGHTALYWYRQSLGQGLEFLIYFQGNSAPDKSGLPSDRFSAERTGGSVSTLTIQRTQQEDSAVYLCASVTGTWWFFGPGTRLTVL.

The chain combines TRBV9 with TRBJ1-2; D is ambiguous. Germline V gene lookup returns CDR1 SGDLS and CDR2 YYNGEE. The V gene lost 0 bases and the J gene lost 2 bases, with 8 bases spanning the gap. The CDR3 has 14 residues. The CDR3 loop reads CASSVDGGNYGYTF. Written as DNA, the CDR3 is TGTGCCAGCAGCGTAGATGGCGGGAACTATGGCTACACCTTC. Drawing the rest from reference TRBV9 and TRBJ1-2, the complete variable domain is DSGVTQTPKHLITATGQRVTLRCSPRSGDLSVYWYQQSLDQGLQFLIQYYNGEERAKGNILERFSAQQFPDLHSELNLSSLELGDSALYFCASSVDGGNYGYTFGSGTRLTVV.

The gene calls are TRBV6-5 and TRBJ1-4, with TRBD1 as a possible D gene (5 bases). Germline V gene lookup returns CDR1 MNHEY and CDR2 SVGAGI. Trimming shortened V by 4 bases and J by 6 bases, and 12 bases separated the two germline ends. The CDR3 runs to 14 residues. CDR3 sequence (DNA): TGTGCCAGCAGTTTCGGGGGGTTAGATGAAAAACTGTTTTTT. It codes for CASSFGGLDEKLFF.

The chain employs TRBV19 and TRBJ1-1; D is unresolved. The germline V and J ends were trimmed by 3 bases and 5 bases, with 13 bases remaining between them. There are 14 residues in the CDR3. Germline loops: CDR1 LNHDA, CDR2 SQIVND (reference sequence). In nucleotides, the CDR3 is TGTGCCAGTAGTATCTCCCGAGCGGGGACTGAAGCTTTCTTT. Translation: CASSISRAGTEAFF.

V usage is TRBV28 and J usage is TRBJ1-2, with D perhaps TRBD1 (6 bases). Germline CDR1 MDHEN, CDR2 SYDVKM. There are 11 residues in the CDR3. The V end lost 4 bases, the J end lost 13 bases, and 13 bases lay between the germline ends. This chain's CDR3 is CASSSVRGGTF. The DNA of the CDR3 is TGTGCCAGCAGTTCGGTCAGGGGTGGCACCTTC.

This chain uses TRBV6-1 with TRBJ2-7; TRBD2 matches 9 bases. The CDR3 spans 15 residues. CDR1 and CDR2 (germline): MNHNS, SASEGT. Trimming at V came to 2 bases and at J to 0 bases, leaving 2 bases not matched to a gene. As DNA, the CDR3 is TGTGCCAGCAGTGAATTGGGACTAGCCTCCTACGAGCAGTACTTC. Amino acid sequence: CASSELGLASYEQYF.

CDR3 sequence reads: CASSDTSGANTGELFF. For the CDR3, the DNA is TGTGCCAGCAGTGACACTAGCGGAGCGAACACCGGGGAGCTGTTTTTT. The chain links TRBV6-4 to TRBJ2-2, with 8 positions matching TRBD2. Germline V CDR1 and CDR2: MRHNA, SNTAGT. With 2 bases clipped from V and 0 bases from J, the junction kept 2 bases outside the gene matches. The CDR3 runs 16 residues.

The chain joins TRBV6-5 to TRBJ1-4; perhaps TRBD1 as D (5 bases). Per germline, CDR1 MNHEY and CDR2 SVGAGI. The CDR3 consists of 14 residues. The ends were cut back, 6 bases at V and 8 bases at J, with 16 bases in the middle. CDR3 coding DNA: TGTGCCAGCAGGGACCCAGGGTCGGGGGAAAAACTGTTTTTT. It encodes CASRDPGSGEKLFF.

For the CDR3, the DNA is TGTGCCAGCAGCCGTCAGTGGACCGGGACTCTAGCCAAAAACATTCAGTACTTC. Its protein is CASSRQWTGTLAKNIQYF. The V gene is TRBV6-2 or TRBV6-3, the J gene TRBJ2-4; D possibly corresponds to TRBD2 (6 bases). V lost 6 bases, J lost 0 bases, and 21 bases lay in between. Germline lookup yields CDR1 MNHEY and CDR2 SVGEGT. The CDR3 runs to 18 residues.

V and J are TRBV2 and TRBJ1-4; D not resolved. Germline assignment: CDR1 SNHLY and CDR2 FYNNEI. This CDR3 is built from 14 residues. The V gene lost 1 base and the J gene lost 7 bases, with 10 bases spanning the gap. CDR3: CASSEVGMGEKLFF. CDR3 DNA: TGTGCCAGCAGTGAAGTAGGAATGGGTGAAAAACTGTTTTTT.

The V gene is TRBV3-1 (or the pseudogene TRBV3-2), the J gene TRBJ2-5; D is unclear. V was cut by 4 bases and J by 1 base, with 13 bases left in between. The germline CDR1 and CDR2 sequences are LGHDT and YNNKEL (reference sequence). The CDR3 is 15 residues long. CDR3 in DNA: TGTGCCAGCAGCCCCACCTACACCCTCCAAGAGACCCAGTACTTC. Amino acid sequence: CASSPTYTLQETQYF.

The CDR3 DNA sequence: TGTGCCAGCAGCTCACCTCGGACTAGCCCAAAGAACACCGGGGAGCTGTTTTTT. This sequence encodes CASSSPRTSPKNTGELFF. The chain is built from TRBV7-3 and TRBJ2-2, with 8 bases that match TRBD2. The germline V gene encodes CDR1 SGHTA and CDR2 FQGTGA. V was clipped by 4 bases and J by 1 base; unmatched bases: 11. The CDR3 sequence is 18 residues long. Supplemented by reference TRBV7-3 and TRBJ2-2, the full variable domain reads GAGVSQTPSNKVTEKGKYVELRCDPISGHTALYWYRQSLGQGPEFLIYFQGTGAADDSGLPNDRFFAVRPEGSVSTLKIQRTERGDSAVYLCASSSPRTSPKNTGELFFGEGSRLTVL.

V is TRBV30 and J is TRBJ2-7; 9 bases match TRBD1. Germline V gene data show CDR1 as GTSNPN and CDR2 as SVGIG (reference sequence). The length of the CDR3 is 14 residues. Trimming removed 3 bases from V and 5 bases from J; junction bases left unmatched: 8. CDR3 protein: CAWRPPGQGHEQYF. The CDR3 bases are TGTGCCTGGAGGCCCCCGGGACAGGGCCACGAGCAGTACTTC. Full variable domain (remainder filled in from reference TRBV30 and TRBJ2-7): SQTIHQWPATLVQPVGSPLSLECTVEGTSNPNLYWYRQAAGRGLQLLFYSVGIGQISSEVPQNLSASRPQDRQFILSSKKLLLSDSGFYLCAWRPPGQGHEQYFGPGTRLTVT.

This clone was seen only once. This sequence joins TRBV10-3 and TRBJ2-2; D ambiguous. Per germline, CDR1 ENHRY and CDR2 SYGVKD. This CDR3 region has 15 residues. V lost 0 bases to trimming and J lost 7 bases, with 12 bases between them. The CDR3 protein is CAISESNSLGGELFF. CDR3 DNA: TGTGCCATCAGTGAGTCGAATAGTTTGGGCGGGGAGCTGTTTTTT.

CDR3 in amino acids: CASSTPTSGGYNEQFF. DNA of the CDR3: TGTGCCAGCAGCACACCTACTAGCGGGGGATACAATGAGCAGTTCTTC. The chain is built from TRBV7-4 and TRBJ2-1; 11 bases align to TRBD2. Losses at the gene ends were 5 bases for V and 4 bases for J; bases not matched to a gene: 7. The CDR3 runs to 16 residues. Germline V gene sequence: CDR1 SGHVT, CDR2 SQSDAQ.

This sequence joins TRBV2 and TRBJ1-6; D is possibly TRBD1 (5 bases). The V end lost 7 bases, the J end lost 9 bases, and 19 bases lay between the germline ends. Germline CDR1 is SNHLY and CDR2 is FYNNEI. This CDR3 is 15 amino acids long. CDR3 loop: CASTDGVYTGSPLHF. CDR3 DNA: TGTGCCAGCACCGATGGAGTTTACACAGGTTCACCCCTCCACTTT.